This T cell receptor (beta chain) originates from a study of OX40 agonist ivuxolimab in advanced cancers. General study points: Normalized T-cell clonal expansion was also low in some nonresponders.

J was trimmed by 4 bases and V by 6 bases; bases with no gene match: 8. Per germline, CDR1 MDHEN and CDR2 SYDVKM. CDR3 length: 15 residues. As concerns this clone: Its target is not known.

Clones were read by immunoSEQ multiplex PCR, and TCRdb kept only the in-frame ones, dropping some. The profile shows tens of thousands of clones, approximately 92% of them singletons. This material consisted of CD4+ or CD8+ T cells sorted from blood, taken in a trial of the OX40 agonist ivuxolimab. The chain is built from TRBV28 and TRBJ1-4; 7 positions agree with TRBD1. This TCR came from an adult with an advanced solid tumor such as melanoma, head and neck, liver or kidney cancer. The CDR3 DNA follows: TGTGCCAGCAGCTATCCGGGACAGCTTAATGAAAAACTGTTTTTT. Translation gives CASSYPGQLNEKLFF. The entire variable domain, with the rest obtained from reference TRBV28 and TRBJ1-4, is as follows: DVKVTQSSRYLVKRTGEKVFLECVQDMDHENMFWYRQDPGLGLRLIYFSYDVKMKEKGDIPEGYSVSREKKERFSLILESASTNQTSMYLCASSYPGQLNEKLFFGSGTQLSVL.